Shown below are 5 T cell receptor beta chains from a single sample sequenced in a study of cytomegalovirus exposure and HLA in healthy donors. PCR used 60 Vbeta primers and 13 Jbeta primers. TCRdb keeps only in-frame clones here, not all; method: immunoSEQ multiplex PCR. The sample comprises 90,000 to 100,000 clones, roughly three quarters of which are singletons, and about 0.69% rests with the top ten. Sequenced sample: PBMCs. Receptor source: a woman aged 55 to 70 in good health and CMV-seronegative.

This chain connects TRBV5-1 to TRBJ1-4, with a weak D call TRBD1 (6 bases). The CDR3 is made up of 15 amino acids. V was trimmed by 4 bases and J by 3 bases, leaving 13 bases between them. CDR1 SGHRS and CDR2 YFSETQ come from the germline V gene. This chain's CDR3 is CASSVQGWANEKLFF. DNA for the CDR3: TGCGCCAGCAGCGTACAGGGTTGGGCTAATGAAAAACTGTTTTTT.

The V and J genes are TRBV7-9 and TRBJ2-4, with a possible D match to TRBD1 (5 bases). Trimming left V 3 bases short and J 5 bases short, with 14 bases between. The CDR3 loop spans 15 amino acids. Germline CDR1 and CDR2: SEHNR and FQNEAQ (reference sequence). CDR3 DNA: TGTGCCAGCAGCTTTACGACAGAACCTGAAAACATTCAGTACTTC. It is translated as CASSFTTEPENIQYF.

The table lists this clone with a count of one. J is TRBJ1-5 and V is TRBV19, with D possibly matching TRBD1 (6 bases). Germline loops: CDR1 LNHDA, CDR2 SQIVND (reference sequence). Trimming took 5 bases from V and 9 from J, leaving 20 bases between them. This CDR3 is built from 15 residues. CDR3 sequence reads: CASSFRDNPRTPQHF. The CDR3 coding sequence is TGTGCCAGTAGTTTCAGGGACAACCCGAGGACGCCCCAGCATTTT.

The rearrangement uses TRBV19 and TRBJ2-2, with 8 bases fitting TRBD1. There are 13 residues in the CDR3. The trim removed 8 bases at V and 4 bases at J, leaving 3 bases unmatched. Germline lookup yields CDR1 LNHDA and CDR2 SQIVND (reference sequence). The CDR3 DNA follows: TGTGCCAGTGGACAGGGTATCACCGGGGAGCTGTTTTTT. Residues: CASGQGITGELFF.

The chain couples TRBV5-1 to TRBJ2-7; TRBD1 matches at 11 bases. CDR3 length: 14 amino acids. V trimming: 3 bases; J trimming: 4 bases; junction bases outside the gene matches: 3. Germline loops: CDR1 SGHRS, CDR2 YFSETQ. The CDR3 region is CASSSGTGGYEQYF. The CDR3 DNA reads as TGCGCCAGCAGCTCCGGGACAGGGGGTTACGAGCAGTACTTC.